A selection of T cell receptor beta chains follows, all from one sample in a study of blood T cells in healthy people across ages. MiXCR, applied by TCRdb to the 5' RACE reads, yields one record per CDR3 protein. The sample has about 630,000 distinct CDR3 sequences, 20% to 25% seen once. The sequenced material came from blood. These receptors all stem from a man in his sixties or seventies in good health. CDR3s include the opening cysteine and the closing phenylalanine or tryptophan. The D gene is left open where the match is weak. Size is omitted from some rows. Given values are once, few, many or a class for expanded clones.

J,D,size,V,DNA,CDR3
TRBJ1-2,TRBD1,.,TRBV30,TGTGCCTGGAGTGTATGGACAGGGGTAGGCTACACCTTC,CAWSVWTGVGYTF
TRBJ1-2,.,few,TRBV12-3/TRBV12-4,TGTGCCAGCAGTTTAGGGGGTCGCGGCTATGGCTACACCTTC,CASSLGGRGYGYTF
TRBJ2-4,TRBD1,few,TRBV6-1,TGTGCCAGCAAACTCCCCGACAGGGTTTCCAAAAACATTCAGTACTTC,CASKLPDRVSKNIQYF
TRBJ2-4,.,.,TRBV5-6,TGTGCCAGCAGCTTGTGGGCCCTGGCCAAAAACATTCAGTACTTC,CASSLWALAKNIQYF
TRBJ2-7,.,few,TRBV21-1,TGTGCCAGCAGCAAAGCGATAGGGGACGAGCAGTACTTC,CASSKAIGDEQYF
TRBJ1-2,.,.,TRBV6-5,TGTGCCAGCAGTTGGGACGCTACGGGGGGCTACACCTTC,CASSWDATGGYTF
TRBJ1-1,.,.,TRBV6-5,TGTGCCAGCAGTCCTATACGCGGCACTGAAGCTCTCTTT,CASSPIRGTEALF
TRBJ2-7,TRBD1,few,TRBV11-1,TGTGCCAGCAGCCGAACTTCGGGACAGACCTACGAGCAGTACTTC,CASSRTSGQTYEQYF
TRBJ2-6,.,few,TRBV9,TGTGCCAGCAGCGTAGACCCCTCTGGGGCCAACGTCCTGACTTTC,CASSVDPSGANVLTF
TRBJ2-2,.,.,TRBV16,TGTGCCAGCAGCCAATCCCAAGGGGCGCCCGGGGAGCTGTTTTTT,CASSQSQGAPGELFF
TRBJ1-1,.,.,TRBV20-1,TGCAGTGCTGCTGACCCGTACACTGAAGCTTTCTTT,CSAADPYTEAFF
TRBJ2-1,.,.,TRBV5-6,TGTGCCAGCAGCTCTAGCAAGAGCTCCTACAATGAGCAGTTCTTC,CASSSSKSSYNEQFF
TRBJ2-5,TRBD2,few,TRBV10-3,TGTGCCATCAGTGATTTAGCGGGAGGGCGGGAGACCCAGTACTTC,CAISDLAGGRETQYF
TRBJ2-5,TRBD1,few,TRBV24-1,TGTGCCACCACAAAGACAGGGGCTGAAGAGACCCAGTACTTC,CATTKTGAEETQYF
TRBJ2-4,TRBD1,few,TRBV20-1,TGCAGTGCATCCCGGACAGGGATAGCCAAAAACATTCAGTACTTC,CSASRTGIAKNIQYF
TRBJ2-7,.,many,TRBV28,TGTGCCAGCAGTAACAGGGCTCAGGAGCAGTACTTC,CASSNRAQEQYF
TRBJ2-1,.,few,TRBV7-3,TGTGCCAGCAGCTTAATGGCCGCTGATGAGCAGTTCTTC,CASSLMAADEQFF
TRBJ2-1,TRBD2,many,TRBV3-1,TGTGCCAGCAGCCAAGAGGTAGCGGGAGGTAACTACAATGAGCAGTTCTTC,CASSQEVAGGNYNEQFF
TRBJ2-1,.,.,TRBV7-3,TGTACCAGCAGCCCCGCTAGGGGGAGGGGCAATGAGCAGTTCTTC,CTSSPARGRGNEQFF
TRBJ2-7,.,.,TRBV29-1,TGCAGCGTTGACATCAACGGGGGAAGCGAGCAGTACTTC,CSVDINGGSEQYF
TRBJ1-5,.,few,TRBV20-1,TGCAGTGCCCCCTCGGTTGCGGGCAATCAGCCCCAGCATTTT,CSAPSVAGNQPQHF
TRBJ2-3,TRBD2,.,TRBV7-9,TGTGCCAGCACTGCGGGGCGGGAGAGAAGCACAGATACGCAGTATTTT,CASTAGRERSTDTQYF
TRBJ2-4,TRBD1,.,TRBV12-3/TRBV12-4,TGTGCCAGCAGTCGTCTGGGACAGGCGTACTTC,CASSRLGQAYF
TRBJ1-4,TRBD1,.,TRBV2,TGTGCCAGCAGTAATCAGGGGACAGGAGGGGAAAAACTGTTTTTT,CASSNQGTGGEKLFF
TRBJ2-4,TRBD1,many,TRBV5-6,TGTGCCAGCAGCTTATCGGGACAGATCACCAAAAACATTCAGTACTTC,CASSLSGQITKNIQYF
TRBJ2-2,.,few,TRBV6-1,TGTGCCAGCAGTGAAGAGGCACAGGGTAGAAACACCGGGGAGCTGTTTTTT,CASSEEAQGRNTGELFF
TRBJ2-1,.,.,TRBV6-2/TRBV6-3,TGTGCCAGCAGTTACGAGCTCCAAGGCCAGGGCTATGAGCAGTTCTTC,CASSYELQGQGYEQFF
TRBJ2-5,TRBD2,.,TRBV7-2,TGTGCCAGCAGCTTTGCTAGCGGGAGGGCCGCTGAGACCCAGTACTTC,CASSFASGRAAETQYF
TRBJ1-1,.,few,TRBV6-6,TGTGCCAGCAGTTACCTTCAGGGGAGAGCTTTCTTT,CASSYLQGRAFF
TRBJ2-7,.,many,TRBV18,TGTGCCAGCAGTCCCCCGGGGTCCTACGAGCAGTACTTC,CASSPPGSYEQYF
TRBJ1-4,.,.,TRBV7-6,TGTGCCAGCAGCCTCGACAGGAATGAAAAACTGTTTTTT,CASSLDRNEKLFF
TRBJ2-3,TRBD1,.,TRBV7-9,TGTGCCAGCAGCGGCCGACAGGGAGCAGATACGCAGTATTTT,CASSGRQGADTQYF
TRBJ2-5,.,many,TRBV7-9,TGTGCCAGCAGATTCACGGAACAAGAGACCCAGTACTTC,CASRFTEQETQYF
TRBJ2-1,.,few,TRBV20-1,TGCAGTGTGGGCGGTAGGTCCTACAATGAGCAGTTCTTC,CSVGGRSYNEQFF
TRBJ2-2,.,.,TRBV27,TGTGTCAGCAGTTTCACAGGGTTCCCCAACGGGGAGCTGTTTTTT,CVSSFTGFPNGELFF
TRBJ2-1,TRBD2,.,TRBV20-1,TGCAGTGCTAAGGGACTAGCGGGCCTCAATGAGCAGTTCTTC,CSAKGLAGLNEQFF
TRBJ2-2,TRBD2,few,TRBV25-1,TGTGCCAGCGCGACTAGCGGCTCTAACACCGGGGAGCTGTTTTTT,CASATSGSNTGELFF
TRBJ2-2,.,.,TRBV6-2/TRBV6-3,TGTGCCAGCATTCTCGACAGTCGAGGGGACACCGGGGAGCTGTTTTTT,CASILDSRGDTGELFF
TRBJ2-5,TRBD2,once,TRBV10-1,TGCGCCAGCAGCCATCCGGACCCGGCGGGAGGTCCAAATGGGCGGTTCTTC,CASSHPDPAGGPNGRFF
TRBJ2-3,.,.,TRBV12-3/TRBV12-4,TGTGCCAGCAGTTTAGCTGATTTGGGACAGCGGGGGACGCAGTATTTC,CASSLADLGQRGTQYF
TRBJ2-4,TRBD1,.,TRBV5-6,TGTGCCAGCAGCCCCGGGACAGGGAACAAAAACATTCAGTACTTC,CASSPGTGNKNIQYF
TRBJ2-3,.,few,TRBV3-1,TGTGCCAGCAGCCAAGCGAGTTCGACAAGGCCACATACGCAGTATTTT,CASSQASSTRPHTQYF
TRBJ2-7,.,few,TRBV28,TGTGCCAGCAGTCCCCTACTAGGCGAGCAGTACTTC,CASSPLLGEQYF
TRBJ1-5,.,few,TRBV19,TGTGCCAGTAGTTTTAACAATCAGCCCCAGCATTTT,CASSFNNQPQHF
TRBJ2-3,.,many,TRBV5-1,TGTGCCAGCAGCTTAGCGTCAAGCACAGATACGCAGTATTTT,CASSLASSTDTQYF
TRBJ2-4,TRBD1,few,TRBV5-1,TGCGCCAGCAGCTTGGACAGGACAGGGGACATTCAGTACTTC,CASSLDRTGDIQYF
TRBJ1-5,.,.,TRBV21-1,TGTGCCAGCCATTACGGGAGCGGGGATACGCAGCATTTT,CASHYGSGDTQHF
TRBJ2-3,.,.,TRBV14,TGTGCCAGCAGCCACACCCGGGGCAGCGGGCACGGAGATACGCAGTATTTT,CASSHTRGSGHGDTQYF
TRBJ1-4,.,few,TRBV20-1,TGCAGTGCTAGAGTAGGAGTGGGCGAAAAACTGTTTTTT,CSARVGVGEKLFF
TRBJ2-4,.,.,TRBV6-4,TGTGCCAGCCCCACGGCAATAGCCAAAAACATTCAGTACTTC,CASPTAIAKNIQYF
TRBJ1-4,.,many,TRBV29-1,TGCAGCGCGGCCGAGGGAGATGAAAAACTGTTTTTT,CSAAEGDEKLFF
TRBJ2-1,TRBD2,many,TRBV2,TGTGCCAGCAGTGGTTTAGCGGGAGTTGAGCAGTTCTTC,CASSGLAGVEQFF
TRBJ2-5,TRBD2,many,TRBV12-3/TRBV12-4,TGTGCCAGCAGTGGCCCTAGCGGGAAGCACCAAGAGACCCAGTACTTC,CASSGPSGKHQETQYF